The 19 T cell receptor beta chains listed next were all sequenced from one sample in a study of T cells in Graves' hyperthyroidism and ophthalmopathy. The TCR beta CDR3 regions underwent amplification using RNA transcripts as the source. Using the HTBI primer set, a first-round RT-PCR was run on the TCR CDR3. A single record per CDR3 protein comes from TCRdb applying MiXCR to the multiplex PCR reads. The table includes some 550,000 distinct CDR3 sequences, around 20% detected once. Sequences were obtained from blood. These receptors came from a man in his late teens or twenties with Graves' hyperthyroidism.

This clonotype was found many times. The chain recombines TRBV24-1 with TRBJ2-2, with D tentatively TRBD1 or TRBD2 (5 bases each). Per the germline V gene, CDR1 is KGHDR and CDR2 is SFDVKD. V dropped 3 bases and J dropped 4 bases, with 14 bases sitting between them. CDR3 length equals 16 residues. The CDR3 here is CATSDARGRVTGELFF. For the CDR3, the DNA is TGTGCCACCAGTGATGCGAGGGGCCGGGTCACCGGGGAGCTGTTTTTT.

This clonotype was seen a handful of times. This chain uses TRBV3-1 with TRBJ2-5; 9 nucleotides align to TRBD2. V gave up 1 base and J gave up 5 bases; unmatched junction bases: 5. This CDR3 contains 15 residues. The germline V gene has CDR1 LGHDT and CDR2 YNNKEL (reference sequence). CDR3 loop: CASSQVISGGETQYF. CDR3 nucleotides: TGTGCCAGCAGCCAAGTAATTAGCGGGGGTGAGACCCAGTACTTC.

The V and J genes are TRBV19 and TRBJ2-7; D might be TRBD1 (7 bases). The CDR3 is 13 amino acids. Deletions cut 5 bases from V and 7 bases from J, with 15 bases between. Germline values: CDR1 LNHDA, CDR2 SQIVND (reference sequence). The CDR3: CASSPGGPEEQYF. For the CDR3, the DNA is TGTGCCAGTAGTCCAGGGGGGCCGGAGGAGCAGTACTTC.

The sample holds many counts of this clonotype. The rearrangement links TRBV12-3 or TRBV12-4 to TRBJ1-2; no definite D call. This CDR3 comprises 12 residues. Between the trimmed V and J ends, which lost 2 bases and 6 bases, there was a span of 7 bases. This chain's CDR3 is CASSLSRDGYTF. As DNA, the CDR3 is TGTGCCAGCAGTTTAAGCAGAGATGGCTACACCTTC.

The chain links TRBV20-1 to TRBJ1-1; D is unresolved. The CDR3 sequence is 12 residues long. V lost 1 base, J lost 3 bases, and 6 bases lay in between. CDR1 is DFQATT, CDR2 SNEGSKA, per germline (reference sequence). CDR3 sequence: CSARGFDTEAFF. As DNA, the CDR3 is TGCAGTGCTAGAGGATTCGACACTGAAGCTTTCTTT.

The chain uses TRBV10-1 and TRBJ2-7; no clear D. Germline V CDR1 and CDR2: WNHNN, SYGVQD (reference sequence). Deletions cut 8 bases from V and 0 bases from J, with 26 bases between. The CDR3 extends over 18 amino acids. CDR3 sequence: CASCQIGLYSHSSYEQYF. The CDR3 bases are TGCGCCAGCTGCCAGATTGGTCTCTATTCCCACTCCTCCTACGAGCAGTACTTC.

This clonotype was detected only a few times. The chain links TRBV20-1 to TRBJ2-5; possible D gene TRBD2, 6 bases. The CDR3 runs to 20 residues. The V gene's germline CDR1 is DFQATT and CDR2 SNEGSKA (reference sequence). V gave up 6 bases and J gave up 0 bases, with 32 bases separating them. The CDR3: CSATLLGLSNPALYQETQYF. The CDR3, as DNA: TGCAGTGCGACCCTCCTGGGACTCTCAAACCCAGCATTGTACCAAGAGACCCAGTACTTC.

This clonotype was detected many times. This sequence joins TRBV7-8 and TRBJ1-2, with a tentative D call TRBD1 (6 bases). The CDR3 is 16 residues long. Trimming pared 5 bases from V and 4 bases from J, leaving 20 bases between. CDR1 and CDR2 from the germline V gene are SGHVS and FQNEAQ. The CDR3 protein is CASSHRNAGAFYGYTF. In DNA form, the CDR3 reads TGTGCCAGCAGCCACAGGAATGCAGGGGCCTTCTATGGCTACACCTTC. Looking up the rest from reference TRBV7-8 and TRBJ1-2 gives the full variable domain: GAGVSQSPRYKVAKRGQDVALRCDPISGHVSLFWYQQALGQGPEFLTYFQNEAQLDKSGLPSDRFFAERPEGSVSTLKIQRTQQEDSAVYLCASSHRNAGAFYGYTFGSGTRLTVV.

The chain carries TRBV6-1 and TRBJ2-7, with TRBD1 matching over 7 bases. With 8 bases clipped from V and 4 bases from J, the junction kept 5 bases outside the gene matches. In germline, CDR1 is MNHNS, CDR2 SASEGT. This CDR3 contains 12 residues. In DNA form, the CDR3 reads TGTGCCAGCGGGGACAGTTGGTACGAGCAGTACTTC. Amino acid sequence: CASGDSWYEQYF.

Ten or more counts support this clonotype. The gene calls are TRBV20-1 and TRBJ1-5, with TRBD1 identical over 11 bases. There are 15 residues in the CDR3. Germline V gives CDR1 DFQATT, CDR2 SNEGSKA (reference sequence). The V gene end was trimmed by 0 bases and the J gene end by 6 bases; junction bases not matched to a gene: 4. As DNA, the CDR3 is TGCAGTGCTAGAGAATCCGGGACAGGGGGTCAGCCCCAGCATTTT. Its protein is CSARESGTGGQPQHF.

Ten or more counts support this clonotype. The chain is built from TRBV5-1 and TRBJ2-5; TRBD2 might be the D (7 bases). CDR1 SGHRS and CDR2 YFSETQ come from the germline V gene. The CDR3 runs to 16 residues. The V end lost 1 base, the J end lost 2 bases, and 15 bases lay between the germline ends. CDR3 DNA sequence: TGCGCCAGCAGCTTGACGGGGGCGGGGGCGCAAGAGACCCAGTACTTC. Its translation is CASSLTGAGAQETQYF.

The CDR3 region has the DNA TGTGCCAGCAGTTACTCGAGCGGGAGACCCTACGAGCAGTACTTC. This codes for CASSYSSGRPYEQYF. The chain employs TRBV6-5 and TRBJ2-7; 8 nucleotides agree with TRBD2. The germline V gene has CDR1 MNHEY and CDR2 SVGAGI. The ends lost 0 bases at V and 2 bases at J; junction bases unmatched: 3. This CDR3 is built from 15 residues.

Ten or more counts support this clonotype. The chain links TRBV6-2 or TRBV6-3 to TRBJ2-3; no definite D call. Germline CDR1 and CDR2: MNHEY and SVGEGT. V lost 2 bases and J lost 4, with 1 base in between. The length of the CDR3 is 11 residues. CDR3: CASSYPDTQYF. The CDR3 DNA follows: TGTGCCAGCAGTTACCCAGATACGCAGTATTTT.

This clonotype was counted many times. The limits of the CDR3 on the DNA are not certain, so only TCRdb's listed CDR3 is given. The chain combines TRBV6-1 with TRBJ2-5; the table calls TRBD1, which could not be checked here. Termini included, the CDR3 measures 16 amino acids. Germline CDR1 MNHNS, CDR2 SASEGT. CDR3 amino acids: CASSARGEFFGETQYF.

This clonotype was detected only a few times. V usage is TRBV5-1 and J usage is TRBJ1-2, with no clear D. The germline V gene encodes CDR1 SGHRS and CDR2 YFSETQ. V lost 4 bases to trimming and J lost 5 bases, with 15 bases between them. The CDR3 is 14 amino acids. The CDR3 nucleotides are TGCGCCAGCAGCCCCGGGAGGGAGGCGTATGGCTACACCTTC. Amino acids: CASSPGREAYGYTF.

The chain employs TRBV4-1 and TRBJ2-5, with 8 bases lining up with TRBD2. The germline gives CDR1 MGHRA, CDR2 YSYEKL. Germline trimming cut 3 bases from V and 7 bases from J; bases unmatched to any gene: 13. The CDR3 runs 16 residues. In nucleotides, the CDR3 is TGCGCCAGCAGCCAGCCACTAGCGGTCCCCCAGGGGACCCAGTACTTC. It translates to CASSQPLAVPQGTQYF.

This rearrangement joins TRBV10-3 to TRBJ1-5, with 9 bases fitting TRBD1. Germline V gene data show CDR1 as ENHRY and CDR2 as SYGVKD. The CDR3 is made up of 15 amino acids. The junction had 16 bases not matched to a gene; V was cut back by 11 bases and J by 8 bases. The CDR3 protein is CAGAIGQGTRKPQHF. In DNA, the CDR3 is TGTGCCGGGGCCATCGGACAGGGGACGAGAAAGCCCCAGCATTTT.

The rearrangement uses TRBV6-1 and TRBJ2-5; TRBD1 or TRBD2 may be the D gene (5 bases each). Trimming shortened V by 11 bases and J by 1 base, and 20 bases separated the two germline ends. In germline, CDR1 is MNHNS, CDR2 SASEGT. The CDR3 extends over 15 amino acids. This CDR3 is CAPGTTVSSQETQYF. Here the CDR3 DNA reads TGTGCCCCCGGGACGACGGTTTCGTCCCAAGAGACCCAGTACTTC.

In this sample, this clonotype turned up a few times. The J gene is TRBJ1-1, the V gene TRBV5-1; D might be TRBD1 (6 bases). The germline V gene has CDR1 SGHRS and CDR2 YFSETQ. Trimming took off 4 bases at V and 4 bases at J, with 17 bases between the two ends. The CDR3 runs to 15 residues. CDR3 in amino acids: CASSRSGGGTTEAFF. The CDR3 nucleotides read TGCGCCAGCAGCAGGTCTGGAGGGGGAACCACTGAAGCTTTCTTT.